This T cell receptor beta chain was obtained from a study of cytomegalovirus exposure and HLA in healthy donors. The wider study: Tens of millions of unique TCRs, all from HLA-typed donors, were included in an early release of the data. Most donors, about 82% of roughly 400 genotyped, fell in the Caucasian-associated ancestry cluster.

Study-wide findings and caveats: With further analysis later on, most CMV-associated TCR beta chains appeared HLA-restricted.

The CDR3 spans 14 residues. CDR1 is MNHEY and CDR2 is SVGAGI in the germline V gene. V lost 2 bases and J 5 bases, leaving 12 bases between the germline ends. Donors in the study were healthy people who gave bone marrow. The PCR had 60 Vbeta and 13 Jbeta primers. Libraries were prepared by immunoSEQ multiplex PCR; TCRdb keeps only in-frame clonotypes and omits some of them. The table records some 150,000 clones, about four fifths of them present only once. Worth noting for this clone: Its target is unknown.

The TCR sequence derives from a man aged 25-40 years in good health and CMV-seronegative. This sequence joins TRBV6-5 and TRBJ1-1; D gene uncertain. Sequencing was done on a sample of PBMCs. The CDR3 coding sequence is TGTGCCAGCAGTTACGTCCGGGGTAGGACTGAAGCTTTCTTT. It codes for CASSYVRGRTEAFF.